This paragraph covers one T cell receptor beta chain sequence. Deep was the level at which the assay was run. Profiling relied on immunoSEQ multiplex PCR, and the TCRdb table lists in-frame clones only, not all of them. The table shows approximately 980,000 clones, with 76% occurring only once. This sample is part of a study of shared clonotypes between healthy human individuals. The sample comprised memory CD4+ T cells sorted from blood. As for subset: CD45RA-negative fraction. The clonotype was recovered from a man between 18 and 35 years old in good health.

CDR3 sequence reads: CATSRDVGGGYTF. For the CDR3, the DNA is TGTGCCACCAGCAGAGATGTCGGGGGCGGCTACACCTTC. The rearrangement uses TRBV15 and TRBJ1-2; a possible D gene is TRBD1 (6 bases). Trimming stripped 0 bases from V and 8 bases from J, with 10 bases between. The CDR3 consists of 13 residues. CDR1 and CDR2 from the germline V gene are LNHNV and YYDKDF (reference sequence).